This T cell receptor beta chain was recorded in a study of cytomegalovirus exposure and HLA in healthy donors. The germline gives CDR1 SGHRS, CDR2 YFSETQ. The V gene end was trimmed by 3 bases and the J gene end by 4 bases; junction bases not matched to a gene: 14. The CDR3 runs 18 residues. This clone appeared a single time. Primers: 60 Vbeta forward and 13 Jbeta reverse. Profiled with immunoSEQ multiplex PCR; TCRdb holds only in-frame clones, not every one. The sample includes roughly 200,000 clones, roughly 87% seen only once; the top ten take approximately 0.51%. Sequenced: PBMCs. The sequence derives from a woman between 45 and 60 years old in good health and CMV-seronegative. The chain carries TRBV5-1 and TRBJ2-1, with TRBD2 matching 9 bases. The CDR3 DNA reads as TGCGCCAGCAGCTGGCTAGGGTTGATAGCGGGAGCATACAATGAGCAGTTCTTC. It codes for CASSWLGLIAGAYNEQFF.